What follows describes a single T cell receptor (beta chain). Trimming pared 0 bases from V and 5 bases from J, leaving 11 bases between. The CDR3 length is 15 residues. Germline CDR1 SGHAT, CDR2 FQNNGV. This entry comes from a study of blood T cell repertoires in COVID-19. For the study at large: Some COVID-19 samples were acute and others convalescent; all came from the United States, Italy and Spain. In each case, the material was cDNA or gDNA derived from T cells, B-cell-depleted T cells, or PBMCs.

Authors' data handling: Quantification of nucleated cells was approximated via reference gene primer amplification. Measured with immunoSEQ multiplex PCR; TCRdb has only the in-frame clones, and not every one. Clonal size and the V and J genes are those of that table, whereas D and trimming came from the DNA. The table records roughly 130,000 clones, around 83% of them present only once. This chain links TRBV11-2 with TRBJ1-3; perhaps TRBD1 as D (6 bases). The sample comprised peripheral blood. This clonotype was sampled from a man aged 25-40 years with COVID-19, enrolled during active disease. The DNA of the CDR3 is TGTGCCAGCAGCTTAGAAGAGGGGGGGAGAAACACCATATATTTT. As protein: CASSLEEGGRNTIYF.